The 12 T cell receptor beta chains below were found in one sample sequenced in a study of CD8 T cells in Susac syndrome. Random hexamers were used to reverse transcribe an amount of about 0.45 to 1 ug RNA. TCRdb used MiXCR to reprocess the immunoSEQ multiplex PCR reads, holding one entry per CDR3 protein. This sample has 150,000 or so distinct CDR3 sequences, with nearly 97% found just once. The sequencing sample was made of CD8+ T cells from PBMCs. The receptor source for this set is a human donor with multiple sclerosis.

The chain is built from TRBV18 and TRBJ2-7; D possibly corresponds to TRBD2 (6 bases). The V end was cut by 3 bases, the J end by 6 bases, with 12 bases between. In germline, CDR1 is KGHSH, CDR2 LQKENI. The CDR3 is 13 residues long. CDR3 residues: CASSPLEGAEQYV. The CDR3 DNA follows: TGTGCCAGCTCACCTTTGGAGGGAGCCGAGCAGTACGTC.

The genes are TRBV19 and TRBJ1-1, with D perhaps matching TRBD1 (5 bases). CDR3 length equals 13 residues. From germline, CDR1 is LNHDA and CDR2 SQIVND (reference sequence). The V and J ends lost 5 bases and 7 bases respectively, with 14 bases between them. CDR3 DNA sequence: TGTGCCAGTAGTGTCGACCTGGGGGTTGAAGCTTTCTTT. Amino acids: CASSVDLGVEAFF.

J is TRBJ1-2 and V is TRBV4-2; the match to TRBD1 covers 7 bases. CDR1 and CDR2 (germline): LGHNA, YNFKEQ. This CDR3 contains 22 residues. V was clipped by 6 bases and J by 2 bases; unmatched bases: 30. DNA of the CDR3: TGTGCCAGCAGGCCCACAATCGGCACAGGGGAATTTTCTTCGGGGCCAAACTATGGCTACACCTTC. This codes for CASRPTIGTGEFSSGPNYGYTF.

The chain carries TRBV5-1 and TRBJ2-7; tentatively, D is TRBD1 (5 bases). Trimming removed 4 bases from V and 2 bases from J, with 16 bases in between. The CDR3 spans 15 residues. From germline, CDR1 is SGHRS and CDR2 YFSETQ. The CDR3 nucleotides read TGCGCCAGCAGCATAGGTGGGGCGACGACCTACGAGCAGTACTTC. This encodes CASSIGGATTYEQYF.

This clonotype was observed a single time. The chain joins TRBV14 to TRBJ1-6, with 7 bases aligning to TRBD1. Trimming removed 4 bases from V and 6 bases from J; junction bases left unmatched: 6. The CDR3 contains 15 residues. The germline CDR1 and CDR2 sequences are SGHDN and FVKESK. Here the CDR3 DNA reads TGTGCCAGCAGCCCGGGACAGTCTATTAATTCACCCCTCCACTTT. Protein: CASSPGQSINSPLHF.

The chain is built from TRBV9 and TRBJ2-5; tentatively, D is TRBD2 (6 bases). Per the germline V gene, CDR1 is SGDLS and CDR2 is YYNGEE. Between the trimmed V and J ends, which lost 2 bases and 5 bases, there was a span of 13 bases. The CDR3 length is 14 residues. The CDR3 reads CASSVGEARETQYF. CDR3 bases: TGTGCCAGCAGCGTGGGGGAGGCTAGGGAGACCCAGTACTTC. Variable domain in full (rest from reference TRBV9 and TRBJ2-5): DSGVTQTPKHLITATGQRVTLRCSPRSGDLSVYWYQQSLDQGLQFLIQYYNGEERAKGNILERFSAQQFPDLHSELNLSSLELGDSALYFCASSVGEARETQYFGPGTRLLVL.

The CDR3 sequence: CASTLRDPDTQYF. DNA of the CDR3: TGTGCCAGCACTCTAAGGGATCCAGATACGCAGTATTTT. The chain combines TRBV12-3 or TRBV12-4 with TRBJ2-3; D is uncertain. This CDR3 has 13 residues. V was trimmed by 7 bases and J by 4 bases, leaving 12 bases between them.

The chain has TRBV27 and TRBJ2-6, with TRBD1 matching over 7 bases. Looked up from germline, CDR1 is MNHEY and CDR2 is SMNVEV (reference sequence). This CDR3 contains 13 residues. The J segment lost 11 bases and the V segment lost 0 bases, leaving 1 base of the junction unmatched. In DNA form, the CDR3 reads TGTGCCAGCAGTTTATCTACAGGGGACGTCCTGACTTTC. Residues: CASSLSTGDVLTF.

The chain couples TRBV4-1 to TRBJ2-7; 7 positions agree with TRBD1. The CDR3 loop spans 15 amino acids. J lost 3 bases, V lost 1 base, and 6 bases had no gene match. Germline CDR1 is MGHRA and CDR2 is YSYEKL. CDR3 region: CASSQGQGPHYEQYF. DNA for the CDR3: TGCGCCAGCAGCCAAGGACAGGGACCCCACTACGAGCAGTACTTC.

This chain joins TRBV4-1 and TRBJ2-1; D ambiguous. The CDR3 consists of 16 residues. Germline-derived CDR1 and CDR2 are MGHRA and YSYEKL. Trimming pared 0 bases from V and 0 bases from J, leaving 9 bases between. The CDR3 DNA reads as TGCGCCAGCAGCCAAGATCTCCCGAGCTCCTACAATGAGCAGTTCTTC. This gives the protein CASSQDLPSSYNEQFF.

V gene TRBV7-6 combines with J gene TRBJ2-1; 9 positions match TRBD1. Germline V gives CDR1 SGHVS, CDR2 FNYEAQ. The CDR3 consists of 15 residues. Trimming removed 10 bases from V and 4 bases from J; junction bases left unmatched: 11. The CDR3 coding sequence is TGTGCCACTGCGTCGGACAGGGGCCCTTACAATGAGCAGTTCTTC. Its translation is CATASDRGPYNEQFF.

This chain connects TRBV9 to TRBJ1-6; 8 bases match TRBD1. Germline CDR1 SGDLS, CDR2 YYNGEE. The ends lost 4 bases at V and 7 bases at J; junction bases unmatched: 10. This CDR3 has 16 amino acids. The CDR3 loop reads CASSSLGGDRNSPLHF. The CDR3 DNA reads as TGTGCCAGCAGCTCCCTGGGGGGGGACAGGAATTCACCCCTCCACTTT.